This TCR beta chain comes out of a study of cytomegalovirus exposure and HLA in healthy donors. Study-wide background: The same platform as the roughly 670 first-cohort repertoires was used for the 120 validation repertoires, a later analysis reported.

A note on this clone: Its antigen is not known.

The repertoire was sequenced with immunoSEQ multiplex PCR; TCRdb's copy has only in-frame clones and lacks some. The sample has some 65,000 clones, roughly 95% seen once. V was trimmed by 7 bases and J by 0 bases, leaving 18 bases between them. Germline V gives CDR1 KGHSH, CDR2 LQKENI. The CDR3 spans 17 residues. Study findings and constraints: Associated with cytomegalovirus, according to the listing, were around 160 TCR beta chains.

The TCR was taken from a man between 18 and 35 years old in good health and CMV-seronegative. Sequencing was done on a sample of PBMCs. The V and J genes are TRBV18 and TRBJ2-2; D may be TRBD2 (5 bases). The CDR3 nucleotides are TGTGCCAGCTACTCCGGACTGACCGGAGCGAACACCGGGGAGCTGTTTTTT. This translates into CASYSGLTGANTGELFF. The entire variable domain, with the rest obtained from reference TRBV18 and TRBJ2-2, is as follows: NAGVMQNPRHLVRRRGQEARLRCSPMKGHSHVYWYRQLPEEGLKFMVYLQKENIIDESGMPKERFSAEFPKEGPSILRIQQVVRGDSAAYFCASYSGLTGANTGELFFGEGSRLTVL.